Listed here is a single TCR beta chain. These data originate in a study of control samples from healthy donors and cancer patients. The CDR3 sequence is 15 residues long. Trimming removed 5 bases at V and 4 bases at J, with 15 bases between. The V gene's germline CDR1 is SGHTA and CDR2 FQGNSA. Here immunoSEQ multiplex PCR was the method, and the copy in TCRdb shows in-frame clones only, minus some. The data show tens of thousands of clones, with approximately 79% seen just once and roughly a fifth held by the top ten. This clonotype was sampled from a man in his 60s with head and neck cancer. V is TRBV7-2 and J is TRBJ2-1; a weak D match, TRBD2 (5 bases). What was sequenced was PBMCs. This CDR3 reads CASSPKWESYNEQFF. In DNA form, the CDR3 reads TGTGCCAGCAGCCCCAAATGGGAGTCATACAATGAGCAGTTCTTC.